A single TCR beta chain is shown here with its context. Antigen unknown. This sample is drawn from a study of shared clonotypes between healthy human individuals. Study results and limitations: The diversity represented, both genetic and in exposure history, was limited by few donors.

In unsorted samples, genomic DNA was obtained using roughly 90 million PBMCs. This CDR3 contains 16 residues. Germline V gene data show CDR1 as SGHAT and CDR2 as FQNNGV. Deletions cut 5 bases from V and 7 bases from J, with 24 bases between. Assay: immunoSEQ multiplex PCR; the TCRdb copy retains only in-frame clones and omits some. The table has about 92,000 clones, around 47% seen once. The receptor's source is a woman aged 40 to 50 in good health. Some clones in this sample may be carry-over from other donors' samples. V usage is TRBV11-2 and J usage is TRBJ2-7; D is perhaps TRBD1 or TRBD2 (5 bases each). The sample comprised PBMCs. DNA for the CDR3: TGTGCCAGCAGCCGGGACGTCCTACCTCTCTCGCGGGAGCAGTACTTC. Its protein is CASSRDVLPLSREQYF.